This T cell receptor (beta chain) is drawn from a study of cytomegalovirus exposure and HLA in healthy donors. Study as a whole: Of the donors genotyped, approximately 400 in all, less than 90% fell in the Caucasian-associated ancestry cluster.

Study conclusions and caveats: The authors confirmed in vitro that three CMV-associated chains were specific for CMV antigens.

In the case of this clone: The antigen is undetermined.

It was with 60 Vbeta and 13 Jbeta primers that the PCR ran. Measured with immunoSEQ multiplex PCR; TCRdb has only the in-frame clones, and not every one. The repertoire includes about 79,000 clones, around 68% of them detected once, and over 7.5% sits in the top ten. Trimming removed 5 bases from V and 2 bases from J; junction bases left unmatched: 15. Germline CDR1 and CDR2: SGHAT and FQNNGV. The CDR3 loop spans 17 amino acids. The sample taken for sequencing was PBMCs. This rearrangement joins TRBV11-2 to TRBJ2-7; 7 bases agree with TRBD2. This TCR came from a man aged 40-49 years in good health and CMV-seropositive. CDR3 in DNA: TGTGCCAGCAGCAACCAGAGGGCTAGCGGAGATCCCTACGAGCAGTACTTC. It is translated as CASSNQRASGDPYEQYF.